The 11 T cell receptor beta chains listed next were all sequenced from one sample in a study of identical twins. Via MiXCR, TCRdb re-called the 5' RACE reads, giving one row per CDR3 protein. The sample includes hundreds of thousands of distinct CDR3 sequences, more than 9% of them seen just once. This sample also appeared in a second study, on yellow fever vaccine responses in identical twins.

The sequencing sample was made of PBMCs. The receptors come from a woman between 18 and 29 years old in good health.

The rearrangement joins TRBV20-1 to TRBJ2-1; 10 bases match TRBD2. The germline CDR1 and CDR2 sequences are DFQATT and SNEGSKA (reference sequence). The CDR3 covers 14 residues. Trimming at V came to 0 bases and at J to 7 bases, leaving 3 bases not matched to a gene. This chain's CDR3 is CSARDPSGGNEQFF. CDR3 DNA: TGCAGTGCTAGAGATCCTAGCGGGGGAAATGAGCAGTTCTTC.

This clonotype was recorded many times. This chain's CDR3 is CASSSGQGGGYTF. The CDR3 nucleotides read TGTGCCAGCAGCTCCGGACAGGGAGGAGGCTACACCTTC. The genes are TRBV28 and TRBJ1-2, with 8 bases that match TRBD1. The CDR3 is 13 amino acids. Germline CDR1 MDHEN, CDR2 SYDVKM. The V gene end was trimmed by 6 bases and the J gene end by 8 bases; junction bases not matched to a gene: 8.

This clonotype was seen more than once but under ten times. This chain uses TRBV3-1 with TRBJ2-1; 8 bases align to TRBD2. There are 16 residues in the CDR3. Germline V CDR1 and CDR2: LGHDT, YNNKEL (reference sequence). Germline trimming cut 5 bases from V and 5 bases from J; bases unmatched to any gene: 11. The DNA of the CDR3 is TGTGCCAGCAGCTCTAACATAGCGGGGCGTCACAATGAGCAGTTCTTC. It yields the protein CASSSNIAGRHNEQFF.

This clonotype was detected only a few times. The chain carries TRBV10-3 and TRBJ2-7; 12 bases align to TRBD2. The CDR3 runs 15 residues. J was trimmed by 1 base and V by 6 bases; bases with no gene match: 4. CDR1 and CDR2 (germline): ENHRY, SYGVKD. As DNA, the CDR3 is TGTGCCATCAGCGTGGGACTAGCGGGTTCCTACGAGCAGTACTTC. Residues: CAISVGLAGSYEQYF.

The CDR3 region has the DNA TGCGCCAGCAGCCAAGAGGCGGGAGGGGAAGAGACCCAGTACTTC. It translates to CASSQEAGGEETQYF. The J gene is TRBJ2-5, the V gene TRBV4-1, with 9 positions matching TRBD2. This CDR3 contains 15 residues. V lost 0 bases to trimming and J lost 3 bases; unmatched junction nucleotides: 2. CDR1 and CDR2 (germline): MGHRA, YSYEKL.

The DNA of the CDR3 is TGTGCCAGCAGTTTAAAGCCCGGGACAGCGAACTCCTACGAGCAGTACTTC. This sequence encodes CASSLKPGTANSYEQYF. The chain uses TRBV27 and TRBJ2-7, with 7 bases matching TRBD1. Losses at the gene ends were 2 bases for V and 0 bases for J; bases not matched to a gene: 10. Germline V gene lookup returns CDR1 MNHEY and CDR2 SMNVEV (reference sequence). This CDR3 region has 17 residues.

This clonotype has a handful of counts. The rearrangement uses TRBV27 and TRBJ2-5; tentative D call: TRBD2 (5 bases). The CDR3 length is 14 residues. Trimming cost V 4 bases and J 5 bases, with 14 bases left between them. CDR1 MNHEY and CDR2 SMNVEV come from the germline V gene (reference sequence). CDR3: CASSSYGERETQYF. The CDR3 nucleotides are TGTGCCAGCAGTTCATACGGGGAAAGGGAGACCCAGTACTTC.

This clonotype was detected once. The rearrangement uses TRBV12-3 or TRBV12-4 and TRBJ1-2; D uncertain. The CDR3 loop spans 13 amino acids. Trimming cost V 3 bases and J 7 bases, with 12 bases left between them. This chain's CDR3 is CASSFLVGGGYTF. The CDR3 DNA reads TGTGCCAGCAGTTTCTTGGTCGGAGGTGGCTACACCTTC.

The table lists this clonotype with a count of one. This chain links TRBV7-2 with TRBJ2-5; 16 bases align to TRBD2. With V trimmed by 4 bases and J by 4 bases, 6 bases remained unmatched. CDR3 length: 17 amino acids. CDR1 and CDR2 (germline): SGHTA, FQGNSA. The DNA of the CDR3 is TGTGCCAGCAGCTCCGGGACTAGCGGGAGGGCGGTAGAGACCCAGTACTTC. Translation gives CASSSGTSGRAVETQYF.

There are many counts of this clonotype. The rearrangement joins TRBV7-9 to TRBJ1-1; a weak D match, TRBD1 (6 bases). Trimming left V 5 bases short and J 1 base short, with 11 bases between. The CDR3 contains 14 residues. Germline CDR1 SEHNR, CDR2 FQNEAQ (reference sequence). The CDR3 is CASSHPQGNTEAFF. The DNA of the CDR3 is TGTGCCAGCAGCCATCCACAGGGGAACACTGAAGCTTTCTTT. The entire variable domain, with the rest obtained from reference TRBV7-9 and TRBJ1-1, is as follows: DTGVSQNPRHKITKRGQNVTFRCDPISEHNRLYWYRQTLGQGPEFLTYFQNEAQLEKSRLLSDRFSAERPKGSFSTLEIQRTEQGDSAMYLCASSHPQGNTEAFFGQGTRLTVV.

J is TRBJ2-1 and V is TRBV10-1; D gene ambiguous. The V end was cut by 2 bases, the J end by 8 bases, with 7 bases between. The CDR3 has 12 amino acids. Per germline, CDR1 WNHNN and CDR2 SYGVQD (reference sequence). The CDR3 nucleotides read TGCGCCAGCAGTGAGAAAAACCATGAGCAGTTCTTC. Amino acids: CASSEKNHEQFF.